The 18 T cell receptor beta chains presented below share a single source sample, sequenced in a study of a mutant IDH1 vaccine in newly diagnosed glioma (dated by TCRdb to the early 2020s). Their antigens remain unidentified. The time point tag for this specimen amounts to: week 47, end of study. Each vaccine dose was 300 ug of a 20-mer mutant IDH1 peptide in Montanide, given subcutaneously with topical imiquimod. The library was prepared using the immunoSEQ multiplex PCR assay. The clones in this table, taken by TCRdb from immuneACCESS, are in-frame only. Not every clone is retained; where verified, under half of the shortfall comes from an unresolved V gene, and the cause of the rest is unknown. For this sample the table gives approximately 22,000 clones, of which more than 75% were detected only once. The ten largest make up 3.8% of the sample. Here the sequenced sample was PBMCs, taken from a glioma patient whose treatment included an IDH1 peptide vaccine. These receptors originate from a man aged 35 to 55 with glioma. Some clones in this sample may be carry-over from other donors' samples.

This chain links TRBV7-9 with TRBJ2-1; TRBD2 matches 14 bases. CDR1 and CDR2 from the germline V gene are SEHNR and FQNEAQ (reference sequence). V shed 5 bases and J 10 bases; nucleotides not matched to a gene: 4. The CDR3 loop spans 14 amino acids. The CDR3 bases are TGTGCCAGCAGCACCGGACTAGCGGGGGGAGAGCAGTTCTTC. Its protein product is CASSTGLAGGEQFF.

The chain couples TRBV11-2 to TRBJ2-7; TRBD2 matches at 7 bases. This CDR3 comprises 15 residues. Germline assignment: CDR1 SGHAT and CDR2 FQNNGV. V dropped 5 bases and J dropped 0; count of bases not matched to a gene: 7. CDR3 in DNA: TGTGCCAGCAGCCCCGGGCGGGGGACCTCCTACGAGCAGTACTTC. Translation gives CASSPGRGTSYEQYF.

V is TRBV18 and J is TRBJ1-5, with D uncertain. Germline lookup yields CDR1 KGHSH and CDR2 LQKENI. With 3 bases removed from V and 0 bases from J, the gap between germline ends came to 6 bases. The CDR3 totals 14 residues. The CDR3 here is CASSPIDSNQPQHF. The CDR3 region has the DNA TGTGCCAGCTCACCGATCGATAGCAATCAGCCCCAGCATTTT.

The CDR3 region has the DNA TGCGCCAGCAGATTCGAAAATCTGTCCGAGCAGTACTTC. Residues: CASRFENLSEQYF. The V gene is TRBV10-1, the J gene TRBJ2-7, with unresolved D. Deletions cut 6 bases from V and 6 bases from J, with 15 bases between. Germline CDR1 and CDR2: WNHNN and SYGVQD (reference sequence). The CDR3 loop spans 13 amino acids.

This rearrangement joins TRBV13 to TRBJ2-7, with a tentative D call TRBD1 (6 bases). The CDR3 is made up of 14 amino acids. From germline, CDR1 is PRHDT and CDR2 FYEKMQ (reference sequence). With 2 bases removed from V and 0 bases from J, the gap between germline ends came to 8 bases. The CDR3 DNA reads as TGTGCCAGCAGCTTAAGGGGGACCTCCTACGAGCAGTACTTC. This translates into CASSLRGTSYEQYF.

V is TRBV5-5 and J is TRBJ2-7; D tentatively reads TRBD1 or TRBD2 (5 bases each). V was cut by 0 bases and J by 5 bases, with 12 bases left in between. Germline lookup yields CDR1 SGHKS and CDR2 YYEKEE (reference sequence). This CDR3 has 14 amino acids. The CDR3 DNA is TGTGCCAGCAGCTTGGCAGGGACCCAAAACGAGCAGTACTTC. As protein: CASSLAGTQNEQYF.

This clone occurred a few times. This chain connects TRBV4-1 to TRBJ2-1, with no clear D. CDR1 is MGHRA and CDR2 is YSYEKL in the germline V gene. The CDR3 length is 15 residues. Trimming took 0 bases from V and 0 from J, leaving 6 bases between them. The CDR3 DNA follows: TGCGCCAGCAGCCAAGACGTCCGCTCCTACAATGAGCAGTTCTTC. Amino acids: CASSQDVRSYNEQFF.

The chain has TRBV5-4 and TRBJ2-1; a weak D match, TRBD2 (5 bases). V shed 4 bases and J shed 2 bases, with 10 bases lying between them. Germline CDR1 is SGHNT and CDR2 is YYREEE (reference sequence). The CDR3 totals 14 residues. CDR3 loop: CASSPLATYNEQFF. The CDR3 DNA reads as TGTGCCAGCAGCCCCCTAGCAACCTACAATGAGCAGTTCTTC. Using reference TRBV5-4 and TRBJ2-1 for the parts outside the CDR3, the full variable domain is ETGVTQSPTHLIKTRGQQVTLRCSSQSGHNTVSWYQQALGQGPQFIFQYYREEENGRGNFPPRFSGLQFPNYSSELNVNALELDDSALYLCASSPLATYNEQFFGPGTRLTVL.

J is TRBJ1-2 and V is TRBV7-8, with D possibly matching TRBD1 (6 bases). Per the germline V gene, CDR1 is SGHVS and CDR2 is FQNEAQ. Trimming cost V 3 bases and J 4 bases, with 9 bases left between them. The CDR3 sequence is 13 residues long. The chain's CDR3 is CASSLDRLYGYTF. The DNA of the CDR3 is TGTGCCAGCAGCTTGGACAGACTCTATGGCTACACCTTC.

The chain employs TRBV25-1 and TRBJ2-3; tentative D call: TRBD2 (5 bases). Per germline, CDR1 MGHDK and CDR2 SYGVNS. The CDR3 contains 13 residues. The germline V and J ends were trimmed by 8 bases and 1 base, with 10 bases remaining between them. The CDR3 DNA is TGTGCCAGCGGAGGCCAGGGCACAGATACGCAGTATTTT. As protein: CASGGQGTDTQYF.

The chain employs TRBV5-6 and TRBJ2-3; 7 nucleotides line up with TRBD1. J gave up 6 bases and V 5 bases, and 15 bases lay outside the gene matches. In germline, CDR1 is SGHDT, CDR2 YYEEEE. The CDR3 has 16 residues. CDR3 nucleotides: TGTGCCAGCAGTCCGGAACCGGGACAGCTAAGGGATACGCAGTATTTT. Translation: CASSPEPGQLRDTQYF.

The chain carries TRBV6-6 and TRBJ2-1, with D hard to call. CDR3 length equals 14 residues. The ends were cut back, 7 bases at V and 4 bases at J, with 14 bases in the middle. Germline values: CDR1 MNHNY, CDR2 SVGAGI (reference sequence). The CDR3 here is CASTTIQGYNEQFF. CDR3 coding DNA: TGTGCCAGCACCACGATACAAGGTTACAATGAGCAGTTCTTC.

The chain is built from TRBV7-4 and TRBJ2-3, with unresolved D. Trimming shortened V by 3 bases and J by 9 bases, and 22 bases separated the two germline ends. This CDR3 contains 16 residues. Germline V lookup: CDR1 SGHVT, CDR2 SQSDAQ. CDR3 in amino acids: CASSFSLMPRSCTQYF. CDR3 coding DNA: TGTGCCAGCAGCTTCAGTTTGATGCCAAGGTCTTGCACGCAGTATTTT.

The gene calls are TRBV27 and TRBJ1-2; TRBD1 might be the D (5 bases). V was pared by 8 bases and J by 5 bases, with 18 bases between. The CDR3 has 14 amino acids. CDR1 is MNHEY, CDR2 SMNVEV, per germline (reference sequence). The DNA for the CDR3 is TGTGCCAGCGCCGTGAGCCAGGGAGGATATGGCTACACCTTC. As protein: CASAVSQGGYGYTF.

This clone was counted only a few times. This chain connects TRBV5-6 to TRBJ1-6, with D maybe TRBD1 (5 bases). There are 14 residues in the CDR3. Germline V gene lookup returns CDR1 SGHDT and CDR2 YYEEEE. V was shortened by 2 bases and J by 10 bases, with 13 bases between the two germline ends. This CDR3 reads CASSLGHANSPLHF. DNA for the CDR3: TGTGCCAGCAGCTTAGGACACGCCAACTCACCCCTCCACTTT.

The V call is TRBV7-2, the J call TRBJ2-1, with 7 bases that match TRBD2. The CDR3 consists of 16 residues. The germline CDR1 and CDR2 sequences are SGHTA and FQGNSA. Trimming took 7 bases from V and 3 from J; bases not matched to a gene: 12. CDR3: CASTPAGSGRYNEQFF. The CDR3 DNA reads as TGTGCCAGCACCCCAGCCGGTAGCGGGCGCTACAATGAGCAGTTCTTC.

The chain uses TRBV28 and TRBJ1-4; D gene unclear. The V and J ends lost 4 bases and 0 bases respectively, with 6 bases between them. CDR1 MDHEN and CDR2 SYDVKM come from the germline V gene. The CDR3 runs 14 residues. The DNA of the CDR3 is TGTGCCAGCAGTTCGTCTGCAACTAATGAAAAACTGTTTTTT. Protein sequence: CASSSSATNEKLFF.

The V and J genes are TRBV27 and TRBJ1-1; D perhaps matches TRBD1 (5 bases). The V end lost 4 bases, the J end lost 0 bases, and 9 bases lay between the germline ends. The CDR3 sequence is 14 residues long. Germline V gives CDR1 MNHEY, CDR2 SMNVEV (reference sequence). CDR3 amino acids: CASSSGGVNTEAFF. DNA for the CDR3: TGTGCCAGCAGTTCCGGGGGGGTGAACACTGAAGCTTTCTTT.